Presented here are 25 T cell receptor beta chains from one specimen sequenced in a study of T cells in Graves' hyperthyroidism and ophthalmopathy. Authors of the study amplified TCR beta CDR3 regions from RNA transcripts. With the HTBI primer set, the TCR CDR3 went through a first round of RT-PCR. TCRdb recomputed calls from the multiplex PCR reads with MiXCR, one row per CDR3 protein. The sample holds about 400,000 distinct CDR3 sequences, roughly 15% seen once. Sequenced sample: blood. The receptor source for this set is a woman aged 60 to 75 with Graves' ophthalmopathy.

This clonotype was found a few times. The chain uses TRBV20-1 and TRBJ2-1; TRBD2 matches 9 bases. Germline assignment: CDR1 DFQATT and CDR2 SNEGSKA (reference sequence). CDR3 length equals 18 residues. J was trimmed by 4 bases and V by 1 base; bases with no gene match: 14. CDR3 bases: TGCAGTGCTAGAGCCCGCTCCCCGACTAGCGGAGGTTACAATGAGCAGTTCTTC. It encodes CSARARSPTSGGYNEQFF.

The rearrangement joins TRBV7-9 to TRBJ2-3; D may be TRBD2 (7 bases). Trimming pared 1 base from V and 1 base from J, leaving 15 bases between. The CDR3 has 17 amino acids. Germline V gives CDR1 SEHNR, CDR2 FQNEAQ (reference sequence). The CDR3 loop reads CASSLGIQGRGTDTQYF. The CDR3 DNA sequence: TGTGCCAGCAGCTTAGGAATTCAGGGGAGGGGCACAGATACGCAGTATTTT.

This clonotype was detected many times. This rearrangement joins TRBV20-1 to TRBJ1-1; TRBD1 might be the D (6 bases). The V and J ends lost 0 bases and 1 base respectively, with 9 bases between them. The germline V gene has CDR1 DFQATT and CDR2 SNEGSKA (reference sequence). The length of the CDR3 is 14 residues. The chain's CDR3 is CSARDGGQNTEAFF. The CDR3 nucleotides read TGCAGTGCTAGAGATGGGGGGCAGAACACTGAAGCTTTCTTT.

V usage is TRBV27 and J usage is TRBJ2-1; 9 positions match TRBD2. V was pared by 7 bases and J by 5 bases, with 15 bases of the junction left unmatched. This CDR3 has 17 amino acids. The germline gives CDR1 MNHEY, CDR2 SMNVEV (reference sequence). CDR3 residues: CASTRGGWTSADNEQFF. CDR3 coding DNA: TGTGCCAGCACCAGAGGAGGTTGGACTAGCGCAGACAATGAGCAGTTCTTC.

This clonotype has a handful of counts. The chain uses TRBV3-1 and TRBJ2-2, with D perhaps TRBD1 (6 bases). Per germline, CDR1 LGHDT and CDR2 YNNKEL (reference sequence). The CDR3 consists of 15 residues. V lost 0 bases and J 4 bases, leaving 9 bases between the germline ends. The CDR3 is CASSQEWGRTGELFF. The CDR3 DNA follows: TGTGCCAGCAGCCAAGAGTGGGGGCGCACCGGGGAGCTGTTTTTT.

Here the CDR3 reads CATRSGVARDTEAFF. CDR3 sequence (DNA): TGTGCCACCAGGTCAGGGGTCGCGAGGGACACTGAAGCTTTCTTT. The J gene is TRBJ1-1, the V gene TRBV24-1; maybe TRBD1 (6 bases). This CDR3 is built from 15 residues. Germline V gene lookup returns CDR1 KGHDR and CDR2 SFDVKD. The V end lost 7 bases, the J end lost 3 bases, and 17 bases lay between the germline ends.

The gene calls are TRBV19 and TRBJ2-1; TRBD1 agrees at 7 bases. The V gene end was trimmed by 5 bases and the J gene end by 8 bases; junction bases not matched to a gene: 12. The CDR3 contains 15 residues. The germline V gene has CDR1 LNHDA and CDR2 SQIVND (reference sequence). CDR3 in DNA: TGTGCCAGTAGTCAAGGGGACAGCCTCCAGGATGAGCAGTTCTTC. This codes for CASSQGDSLQDEQFF.

This clonotype showed up just once. A much larger clonotype is one base distant, so this may be a read error. The chain couples TRBV29-1 to TRBJ2-7; D may be TRBD2 (7 bases). The germline V and J ends were trimmed by 6 bases and 7 bases, with 22 bases remaining between them. CDR1 is SQVTM and CDR2 is ANQGSEA in the germline V gene. CDR3 size: 14 residues. CDR3 nucleotides: TGCAGCGTGGCAACACGGGGGGCGGTTATTGAGCAGTACTTC. Encoded protein: CSVATRGAVIEQYF.

This clonotype came up many times. The chain combines TRBV12-3 or TRBV12-4 with TRBJ2-1; 9 bases agree with TRBD1. The length of the CDR3 is 16 residues. V lost 2 bases, J lost 4 bases, and 6 bases stayed unmatched. This CDR3 reads CASSLPGQGSYNEQFF. The CDR3 DNA is TGTGCCAGCAGTTTACCCGGACAGGGGAGTTACAATGAGCAGTTCTTC.

The chain links TRBV12-3 or TRBV12-4 to TRBJ2-7; D is possibly TRBD1 or TRBD2 (5 bases each). There are 15 residues in the CDR3. V was pared by 5 bases and J by 5 bases, with 19 bases between. CDR3 in amino acids: CASSPLWGTRDEQYF. The CDR3 DNA reads as TGTGCCAGCAGTCCCCTGTGGGGGACCCGGGACGAGCAGTACTTC.

This clonotype has at least ten counts. The chain is built from TRBV20-1 and TRBJ1-1; TRBD1 agrees at 7 bases. The CDR3 is 13 residues long. Germline V gene lookup returns CDR1 DFQATT and CDR2 SNEGSKA (reference sequence). J lost 1 base, V lost 6 bases, and 5 bases had no gene match. The CDR3 region is CSALAGGNTEAFF. Written as DNA, the CDR3 is TGCAGTGCCCTCGCAGGGGGGAACACTGAAGCTTTCTTT.

The V and J genes are TRBV5-6 and TRBJ2-5, with 7 bases lining up with TRBD2. Looked up from germline, CDR1 is SGHDT and CDR2 is YYEEEE. The CDR3 sequence is 13 residues long. The V segment lost 4 bases and the J segment 14 bases; nucleotides outside the gene matches: 14. The CDR3 spells CASSPWEGRTDYF. The CDR3 DNA follows: TGTGCCAGCAGCCCTTGGGAGGGGCGGACGGACTACTTC.

A few counts support this clonotype. V and J are TRBV6-1 and TRBJ2-5; 11 nucleotides line up with TRBD1. Germline assignment: CDR1 MNHNS and CDR2 SASEGT. This CDR3 spans 15 amino acids. J lost 2 bases, V lost 2 bases, and 1 base had no gene match. CDR3 sequence: CASSERDRGQETQYF. CDR3 coding DNA: TGTGCCAGCAGTGAAAGGGACAGGGGGCAAGAGACCCAGTACTTC.

There are a few counts of this clonotype. Germline and junction disagree at one end, which may indicate a read error. CDR3 residues: CASSILAGNTDTQYF. The CDR3 DNA reads as TGTGCCAGCAGCATCCTAGCGGGGAACACAGATACGCAGTATTTT. The rearrangement links TRBV5-1 to TRBJ2-3, with TRBD2 matching 9 bases. There are 15 residues in the CDR3. Germline V gives CDR1 SGHRS, CDR2 YFSETQ.

The sample holds many counts of this clonotype. The chain combines TRBV28 with TRBJ2-1; 10 bases map to TRBD2. Germline V gene sequence: CDR1 MDHEN, CDR2 SYDVKM. The CDR3 has 15 amino acids. V dropped 6 bases and J dropped 3; count of bases not matched to a gene: 5. CDR3 residues: CASSPGLADYNEQFF. CDR3 nucleotides: TGTGCCAGCAGCCCCGGACTAGCGGACTACAATGAGCAGTTCTTC.

This clonotype has a count of ten or more. The CDR3 reads CSAIGQGNFNSPLHF. CDR3 DNA sequence: TGCAGTGCTATAGGCCAGGGGAATTTTAATTCACCCCTCCACTTT. J is TRBJ1-6 and V is TRBV20-1; tentative D call: TRBD1 (6 bases). The germline gives CDR1 DFQATT, CDR2 SNEGSKA (reference sequence). The CDR3 contains 15 residues. V dropped 4 bases and J dropped 6 bases, with 16 bases sitting between them.

A few counts support this clonotype. The rearrangement joins TRBV4-1 to TRBJ2-7; 13 nucleotides align to TRBD2. Germline-derived CDR1 and CDR2 are MGHRA and YSYEKL. The CDR3 is 19 residues long. V lost 0 bases, J lost 0 bases, and 8 bases stayed unmatched. The CDR3 region has the DNA TGCGCCAGCAGCCAAGATACCGGACTAGCGGGGGTGAGCTCCTACGAGCAGTACTTC. The encoded protein is CASSQDTGLAGVSSYEQYF.

CDR3 region: CASGPFRSLTRIYEQYF. For the CDR3, the DNA is TGCGCCAGCGGTCCGTTCCGGAGCCTTACCAGAATCTACGAGCAGTACTTC. V is TRBV10-1 and J is TRBJ2-7, with D unclear. This CDR3 is 17 amino acids long. Trimming removed 8 bases from V and 3 bases from J, with 26 bases in between. CDR1 and CDR2 from the germline V gene are WNHNN and SYGVQD (reference sequence).

This clonotype occurred many times. The chain combines TRBV5-1 with TRBJ2-1; TRBD1 aligns across 9 bases. V gave up 6 bases and J gave up 7 bases; unmatched junction bases: 14. Germline V CDR1 and CDR2: SGHRS, YFSETQ. The CDR3 is made up of 16 amino acids. This CDR3 is CASNTGGLDKGNEQFF. The CDR3 region has the DNA TGCGCCAGCAACACAGGGGGCTTAGATAAAGGAAATGAGCAGTTCTTC. Based on the CDR3 plus reference TRBV5-1 and TRBJ2-1, the full variable domain is KAGVTQTPRYLIKTRGQQVTLSCSPISGHRSVSWYQQTPGQGLQFLFEYFSETQRNKGNFPGRFSGRQFSNSRSEMNVSTLELGDSALYLCASNTGGLDKGNEQFFGPGTRLTVL.

This clonotype was picked up many times. CDR3 in DNA: TGTGCCAGCAGCCAAGATTCTGGGACGGGTAGACTTCAGTTCTTC. Translating it yields CASSQDSGTGRLQFF. The V and J genes are TRBV3-1 and TRBJ2-1; D might be TRBD1 or TRBD2, each matching 5 bases. CDR1 is LGHDT, CDR2 YNNKEL, per germline (reference sequence). Deletions cut 0 bases from V and 13 bases from J, with 19 bases between. The CDR3 extends over 15 amino acids.

In this sample, this clonotype turned up a few times. The V call is TRBV4-1, the J call TRBJ1-6; no clear D gene. Germline V gives CDR1 MGHRA, CDR2 YSYEKL. V was shortened by 0 bases and J by 10 bases, with 13 bases between the two germline ends. The CDR3 is made up of 15 amino acids. CDR3 in amino acids: CASSQERVIGSPLHF. CDR3 coding DNA: TGCGCCAGCAGCCAAGAACGTGTCATCGGCTCACCCCTCCACTTT.

With regard to this clonotype: A read error may be the cause here, since a much bigger clone is one base away. The CDR3 nucleotides are TGTGCCACCTCGGGACAGGGGGCGGTACGCTCTGACTATGGCTACACCTTC. This translates into CATSGQGAVRSDYGYTF. The gene calls are TRBV28 and TRBJ1-2; 12 bases map to TRBD1. Germline CDR1 is MDHEN and CDR2 is SYDVKM. The junction had 15 bases not matched to a gene; V was cut back by 10 bases and J by 3 bases. CDR3 length: 17 residues.

This clonotype was detected only a few times. V usage is TRBV20-1 and J usage is TRBJ1-3; D not certain. V lost 5 bases and J 6 bases, leaving 17 bases between the germline ends. This CDR3 is built from 14 residues. The germline CDR1 and CDR2 sequences are DFQATT and SNEGSKA (reference sequence). Here the CDR3 DNA reads TGCAGTGCTGGCCCTGTCCAGGCGGTAAACACCATATATTTT. Protein sequence: CSAGPVQAVNTIYF.

In this sample, this clonotype turned up many times. V and J are TRBV27 and TRBJ2-3; 14 bases agree with TRBD2. The ends lost 7 bases at V and 4 bases at J; junction bases unmatched: 4. The length of the CDR3 is 15 residues. Germline CDR1 is MNHEY and CDR2 is SMNVEV (reference sequence). CDR3 protein: CASIGTSGSSDTQYF. The CDR3 nucleotides read TGTGCCAGCATCGGGACTAGCGGGAGTTCAGATACGCAGTATTTT.

The chain uses TRBV20-1 and TRBJ1-2; D unresolved. Deletions cut 0 bases from V and 4 bases from J, with 9 bases between. The germline V gene has CDR1 DFQATT and CDR2 SNEGSKA (reference sequence). The CDR3 runs to 13 residues. The CDR3 DNA reads as TGCAGTGCTAGAGACCAGTCGACCTATGGCTACACCTTC. It is translated as CSARDQSTYGYTF.